This T cell receptor (beta chain) was documented in a study of PD-1 blockade in classical Hodgkin lymphoma. The wider study: Administration of nivolumab to patients was at 3 mg/kg intravenously every 2 weeks.

The sample's time point: cycle 4 day 1 (C4D1), after 6 weeks of nivolumab. Each patient relapsed following autologous stem cell transplantation, and prior brentuximab vedotin exposure differed. The study recorded best responses of complete response, partial response or progressive disease. The germline V gene encodes CDR1 SGHNT and CDR2 YYREEE (reference sequence). V was cut by 4 bases and J by 2 bases, with 3 bases left in between. The CDR3 runs to 11 residues. Using immunoSEQ multiplex PCR, the repertoire was profiled, and TCRdb retains in-frame clones only, with some absent. This sample has under 30,000 clones, with about 80% found just once.

The V gene is TRBV5-4, the J gene TRBJ1-2; D unclear. The sample consisted of peripheral blood mononuclear cells (PBMCs), taken before the fourth cycle of nivolumab. The TCR originated in a human donor with classical Hodgkin lymphoma. The CDR3 sequence is CASSTNYGYTF. CDR3 bases: TGTGCCAGCAGCACGAACTATGGCTACACCTTC.